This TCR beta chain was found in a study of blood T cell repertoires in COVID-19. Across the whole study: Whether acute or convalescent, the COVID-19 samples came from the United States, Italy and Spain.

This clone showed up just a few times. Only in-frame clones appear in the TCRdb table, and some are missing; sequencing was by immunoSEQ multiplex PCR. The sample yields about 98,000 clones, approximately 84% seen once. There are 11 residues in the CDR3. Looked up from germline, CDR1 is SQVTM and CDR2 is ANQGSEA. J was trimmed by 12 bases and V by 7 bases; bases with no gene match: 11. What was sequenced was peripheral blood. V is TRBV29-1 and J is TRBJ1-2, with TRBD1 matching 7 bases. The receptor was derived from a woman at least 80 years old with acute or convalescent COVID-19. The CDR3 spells CSGLIDRVHTF. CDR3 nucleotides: TGCAGCGGACTGATAGACAGGGTCCACACCTTC.